The present TCR beta chain was sequenced within a study of shared clonotypes between healthy human individuals. Some clones are missing from TCRdb's copy, which holds only in-frame ones; the method was immunoSEQ multiplex PCR. This sample has around 2.5 million clones; more than 85% occur once, and the top ten carry approximately 0.37%. Regarding this clone: The sample carries other DNA sequences with the same CDR3.

Looked up from germline, CDR1 is SGHRS and CDR2 is YFSETQ. The CDR3 runs to 15 residues. V lost 0 bases to trimming and J lost 0 bases, with 10 bases between them. The genes are TRBV5-1 and TRBJ2-7, with D maybe TRBD1 (6 bases). The sample was naive CD4+ T cells from PBMCs. As to subset: CD45RA+ positively selected. This receptor was taken from a man aged 18-30 years in good health. Some clones in this sample may be carry-over from other donors' samples. CDR3 nucleotide sequence: TGCGCCAGCAGCTTGGCCGCAGGGGACTCCTACGAGCAGTACTTC. Translation gives CASSLAAGDSYEQYF. Based on the CDR3 plus reference TRBV5-1 and TRBJ2-7, the full variable domain is KAGVTQTPRYLIKTRGQQVTLSCSPISGHRSVSWYQQTPGQGLQFLFEYFSETQRNKGNFPGRFSGRQFSNSRSEMNVSTLELGDSALYLCASSLAAGDSYEQYFGPGTRLTVT.